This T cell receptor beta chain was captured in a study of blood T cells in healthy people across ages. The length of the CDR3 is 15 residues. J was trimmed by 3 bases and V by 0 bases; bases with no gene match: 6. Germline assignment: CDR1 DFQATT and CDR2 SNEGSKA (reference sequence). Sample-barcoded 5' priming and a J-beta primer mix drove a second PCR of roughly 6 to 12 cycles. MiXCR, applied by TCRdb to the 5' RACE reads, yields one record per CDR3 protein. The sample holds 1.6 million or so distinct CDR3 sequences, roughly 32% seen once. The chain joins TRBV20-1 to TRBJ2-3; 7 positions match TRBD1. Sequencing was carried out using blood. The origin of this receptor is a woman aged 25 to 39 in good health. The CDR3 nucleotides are TGCAGTGCTAGAGAATTAGGGGGCGCAACAGATACGCAGTATTTT. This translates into CSARELGGATDTQYF.